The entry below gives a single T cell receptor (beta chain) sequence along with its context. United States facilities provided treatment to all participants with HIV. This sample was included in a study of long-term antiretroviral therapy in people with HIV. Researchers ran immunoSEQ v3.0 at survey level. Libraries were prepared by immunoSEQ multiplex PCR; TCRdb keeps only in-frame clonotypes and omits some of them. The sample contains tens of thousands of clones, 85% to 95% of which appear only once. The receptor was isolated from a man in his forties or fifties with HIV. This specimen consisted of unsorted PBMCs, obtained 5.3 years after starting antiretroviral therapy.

The CDR3 here is CASSLIGAVDTGELFF. CDR3 coding DNA: TGCGCCAGCAGCCTCATAGGCGCGGTGGACACCGGGGAGCTGTTTTTT. The V call is TRBV5-1, the J call TRBJ2-2; D unclear. The CDR3 consists of 16 residues. CDR1 and CDR2 (germline): SGHRS, YFSETQ. V shed 4 bases and J shed 3 bases, with 16 bases lying between them.